The 23 T cell receptor beta chains reported below all come from one sample, sequenced in a study of T cell responses to AZD1222 COVID-19 vaccine. Profiled with immunoSEQ multiplex PCR; TCRdb holds only in-frame clones, not every one. The sample yields about 79,000 clones, just over 90% seen once. Sequenced here: peripheral blood, sampled on day 0 of MenACWY control vaccination. The receptors stem from an adult in good health.

The chain employs TRBV7-3 and TRBJ2-7; 11 bases line up with TRBD1. CDR3 length: 13 amino acids. Trimming cost V 2 bases and J 6 bases; bases outside gene matches: 0. Germline lookup yields CDR1 SGHTA and CDR2 FQGTGA. The CDR3 DNA follows: TGTGCCAGCAGCTTAGGGACAGGGGGCGAGCAGTACTTC. Encoded protein: CASSLGTGGEQYF. The full variable domain, rest sourced from reference TRBV7-3 and TRBJ2-7, is GAGVSQTPSNKVTEKGKYVELRCDPISGHTALYWYRQSLGQGPEFLIYFQGTGAADDSGLPNDRFFAVRPEGSVSTLKIQRTERGDSAVYLCASSLGTGGEQYFGPGTRLTVT.

The count of this clone is one. V gene TRBV6-4 combines with J gene TRBJ2-1; no definite D call. The CDR3 runs 15 residues. The germline V gene encodes CDR1 MRHNA and CDR2 SNTAGT. V lost 4 bases, J lost 2 bases, and 12 bases lay in between. The CDR3 bases are TGTGCCAGCAGTGTAATTCCTGCCGCCTACAATGAGCAGTTCTTC. Translated: CASSVIPAAYNEQFF.

This chain uses TRBV19 with TRBJ2-2; no clear D. CDR3 length: 14 amino acids. CDR1 and CDR2 from the germline V gene are LNHDA and SQIVND (reference sequence). V was pared by 1 base and J by 3 bases, with 6 bases between. The CDR3, as DNA: TGTGCCAGTAGTATAGGGGCTCACACCGGGGAGCTGTTTTTT. It is translated as CASSIGAHTGELFF. Combining the CDR3 with reference TRBV19 and TRBJ2-2 gives the whole variable domain DGGITQSPKYLFRKEGQNVTLSCEQNLNHDAMYWYRQDPGQGLRLIYYSQIVNDFQKGDIAEGYSVSREKKESFPLTVTSAQKNPTAFYLCASSIGAHTGELFFGEGSRLTVL.

The chain joins TRBV6-1 to TRBJ1-2; TRBD1 matches at 7 bases. The CDR3 runs to 15 residues. V lost 1 base to trimming and J lost 4 bases; unmatched junction nucleotides: 6. Germline values: CDR1 MNHNS, CDR2 SASEGT. The chain's CDR3 is CASSEGGGGGYGYTF. CDR3 coding DNA: TGTGCCAGCAGTGAAGGAGGAGGGGGCGGCTATGGCTACACCTTC.

The gene calls are TRBV10-3 and TRBJ2-7, with a tentative D call TRBD1 (5 bases). The germline CDR1 and CDR2 sequences are ENHRY and SYGVKD. V was trimmed by 7 bases and J by 0 bases, leaving 10 bases between them. The CDR3 covers 13 residues. Here the CDR3 reads CAITLDNSYEQYF. DNA for the CDR3: TGTGCCATCACCCTGGACAACTCCTACGAGCAGTACTTC.

The rearrangement links TRBV3-1 (or the pseudogene TRBV3-2) to TRBJ1-3; 8 bases are shared with TRBD1. Trimming cost V 5 bases and J 1 base; bases outside gene matches: 7. In germline, CDR1 is LGHDT, CDR2 YNNKEL (reference sequence). This CDR3 has 16 residues. The CDR3 sequence: CASSFTGTGSGNTIYF. The CDR3 region has the DNA TGTGCCAGCAGCTTTACCGGGACAGGATCTGGAAACACCATATATTTT.

Only one count was recorded for this clone. V is TRBV2 and J is TRBJ2-6; D is undetermined. The length of the CDR3 is 16 residues. Germline CDR1 reads SNHLY; CDR2 reads FYNNEI. V shed 7 bases and J shed 4 bases, with 17 bases lying between them. CDR3: CASMPPVSTGANVLTF. The DNA for the CDR3 is TGTGCCAGCATGCCGCCCGTGTCAACCGGGGCCAACGTCCTGACTTTC.

V and J are TRBV10-3 and TRBJ2-3; 7 bases are shared with TRBD2. Germline-derived CDR1 and CDR2 are ENHRY and SYGVKD. V was pared by 8 bases and J by 3 bases, with 5 bases of the junction left unmatched. This CDR3 has 13 residues. As DNA, the CDR3 is TGTGCCATCGGGTTCGGGGGGACAGATACGCAGTATTTT. Translation gives CAIGFGGTDTQYF.

V is TRBV18 and J is TRBJ2-1; D not resolved. This CDR3 spans 13 amino acids. V was shortened by 1 base and J by 7 bases, with 8 bases between the two germline ends. Germline V gene sequence: CDR1 KGHSH, CDR2 LQKENI. This CDR3 reads CASSPQEPNEQFF. The CDR3 bases are TGTGCCAGCTCACCACAGGAGCCAAATGAGCAGTTCTTC. Full variable domain (outside the CDR3, taken from reference TRBV18 and TRBJ2-1): NAGVMQNPRHLVRRRGQEARLRCSPMKGHSHVYWYRQLPEEGLKFMVYLQKENIIDESGMPKERFSAEFPKEGPSILRIQQVVRGDSAAYFCASSPQEPNEQFFGPGTRLTVL.

This clone was detected only once. CDR3 nucleotides: TGTGCCAGTAGCCCCGGGGGGATTGAAGCTTTCTTT. As protein: CASSPGGIEAFF. The V and J genes are TRBV19 and TRBJ1-1; maybe TRBD1 (5 bases). The germline CDR1 and CDR2 sequences are LNHDA and SQIVND (reference sequence). This CDR3 comprises 12 residues. Trimming removed 6 bases at V and 7 bases at J, with 12 bases between.

The rearrangement uses TRBV5-6 and TRBJ2-1, with D perhaps being TRBD1 or TRBD2 (5 bases each). V lost 0 bases and J 8 bases, leaving 9 bases between the germline ends. Per germline, CDR1 SGHDT and CDR2 YYEEEE. The CDR3 runs 13 residues. The CDR3 protein is CASSLEGSDEQFF. CDR3 coding DNA: TGTGCCAGCAGCTTGGAGGGGAGCGATGAGCAGTTCTTC.

This chain uses TRBV5-6 with TRBJ2-7, with D perhaps being TRBD1 or TRBD2 (5 bases each). Germline values: CDR1 SGHDT, CDR2 YYEEEE. This CDR3 has 13 amino acids. V lost 4 bases, J lost 2 bases, and 10 bases lay in between. The CDR3 DNA follows: TGTGCCAGCAGCCGGGACCTAGCCTACGAGCAGTACTTC. It is translated as CASSRDLAYEQYF.

This clone occurred once. This chain joins TRBV19 and TRBJ2-1; no definite D call. Trimming removed 5 bases from V and 13 bases from J, with 15 bases in between. The V gene's germline CDR1 is LNHDA and CDR2 SQIVND (reference sequence). The CDR3 spans 12 residues. DNA for the CDR3: TGTGCCAGTAGTTCCTTACTGAGCCGCCAGTTCTTC. Protein: CASSSLLSRQFF.

The V call is TRBV28, the J call TRBJ2-5; 11 bases match TRBD1. Germline assignment: CDR1 MDHEN and CDR2 SYDVKM. J lost 6 bases, V lost 10 bases, and 13 bases had no gene match. This CDR3 has 15 amino acids. This CDR3 is CATQGQGAFVKTQYF. Here the CDR3 DNA reads TGTGCCACCCAAGGACAGGGGGCGTTCGTGAAGACCCAGTACTTC.

This chain links TRBV5-4 with TRBJ2-7; either TRBD1 or TRBD2 may fit D (5 bases each). V lost 2 bases and J 0 bases, leaving 21 bases between the germline ends. In germline, CDR1 is SGHNT, CDR2 YYREEE (reference sequence). The CDR3 sequence is 18 residues long. This CDR3 reads CASSFGPDGTPSSYEQYF. In DNA form, the CDR3 reads TGTGCCAGCAGCTTTGGACCCGATGGGACGCCGAGCTCCTACGAGCAGTACTTC.

A single count supports this clone. The J gene is TRBJ1-1, the V gene TRBV9, with D perhaps TRBD1 (5 bases). Trimming removed 0 bases from V and 10 bases from J, with 19 bases in between. CDR1 and CDR2 from the germline V gene are SGDLS and YYNGEE. CDR3 length: 15 residues. The CDR3 loop is CASSVDPLGDAGAFF. In DNA, the CDR3 is TGTGCCAGCAGCGTAGACCCACTAGGGGACGCGGGAGCTTTCTTT.

The V and J genes are TRBV11-1 and TRBJ2-7, with no clear D. Trimming pared 3 bases from V and 2 bases from J, leaving 11 bases between. The CDR3 spans 14 residues. Germline loops: CDR1 SGHAT, CDR2 FQDESV (reference sequence). The CDR3, as DNA: TGTGCCAGCAGCTTCGCATCCGCGGCCTACGAGCAGTACTTC. It codes for CASSFASAAYEQYF.

The table lists this clone with a count of one. This rearrangement joins TRBV3-1 (or the pseudogene TRBV3-2) to TRBJ1-2, with D uncertain. Germline CDR1 LGHDT, CDR2 YNNKEL (reference sequence). This CDR3 region has 15 residues. The V gene lost 4 bases and the J gene lost 4 bases, with 16 bases spanning the gap. The CDR3 DNA is TGTGCCAGCAGCCTAGCTGGCCCCCGTGGCTATGGCTACACCTTC. Its protein is CASSLAGPRGYGYTF.

This clone has just one count. The chain joins TRBV5-8 to TRBJ2-3; no firm D call. Trimming shortened V by 5 bases and J by 1 base, and 14 bases separated the two germline ends. CDR1 and CDR2 (germline): SGHTS, YDEGEE. There are 15 residues in the CDR3. The CDR3 DNA follows: TGTGCCAGCAGACCTACCGACAAACGCACAGATACGCAGTATTTT. Protein sequence: CASRPTDKRTDTQYF.

The rearrangement links TRBV21-1 to TRBJ2-1. TRBV21-1 is a pseudogene. The CDR3 totals 17 residues. DNA for the CDR3: TGTGCCAGCAGCAAAGCCGGGGTTAAGGGGTCCTACAATGAGCAGTTCTTC. This translates into CASSKAGVKGSYNEQFF.

V usage is TRBV11-2 and J usage is TRBJ2-1; no definite D call. This CDR3 has 14 residues. Trimming pared 5 bases from V and 9 bases from J, leaving 17 bases between. The germline V gene encodes CDR1 SGHAT and CDR2 FQNNGV. CDR3 protein: CASSREWVSGEQFF. CDR3 nucleotide sequence: TGTGCCAGCAGCCGAGAGTGGGTATCGGGTGAGCAGTTCTTC.

The chain uses TRBV3-1 (or the pseudogene TRBV3-2) and TRBJ2-5; D might be TRBD1 (5 bases). This CDR3 has 14 amino acids. Trimming pared 1 base from V and 1 base from J, leaving 7 bases between. Germline V gives CDR1 LGHDT, CDR2 YNNKEL (reference sequence). CDR3: CASSQGQLQETQYF. CDR3 sequence (DNA): TGTGCCAGCAGCCAAGGACAGCTCCAAGAGACCCAGTACTTC.

The genes are TRBV15 and TRBJ1-4; 7 bases map to TRBD1. Germline V gene sequence: CDR1 LNHNV, CDR2 YYDKDF (reference sequence). The V and J ends lost 4 bases and 5 bases, in that order; junction bases with no gene match: 13. This CDR3 region has 17 residues. The CDR3, as DNA: TGTGCCACCAGCACCAAACTTACAGGGGCAATGAATGAAAAACTGTTTTTT. As protein: CATSTKLTGAMNEKLFF. Variable domain in full (rest from reference TRBV15 and TRBJ1-4): DAMVIQNPRYQVTQFGKPVTLSCSQTLNHNVMYWYQQKSSQAPKLLFHYYDKDFNNEADTPDNFQSRRPNTSFCFLDIRSPGLGDTAMYLCATSTKLTGAMNEKLFFGSGTQLSVL.